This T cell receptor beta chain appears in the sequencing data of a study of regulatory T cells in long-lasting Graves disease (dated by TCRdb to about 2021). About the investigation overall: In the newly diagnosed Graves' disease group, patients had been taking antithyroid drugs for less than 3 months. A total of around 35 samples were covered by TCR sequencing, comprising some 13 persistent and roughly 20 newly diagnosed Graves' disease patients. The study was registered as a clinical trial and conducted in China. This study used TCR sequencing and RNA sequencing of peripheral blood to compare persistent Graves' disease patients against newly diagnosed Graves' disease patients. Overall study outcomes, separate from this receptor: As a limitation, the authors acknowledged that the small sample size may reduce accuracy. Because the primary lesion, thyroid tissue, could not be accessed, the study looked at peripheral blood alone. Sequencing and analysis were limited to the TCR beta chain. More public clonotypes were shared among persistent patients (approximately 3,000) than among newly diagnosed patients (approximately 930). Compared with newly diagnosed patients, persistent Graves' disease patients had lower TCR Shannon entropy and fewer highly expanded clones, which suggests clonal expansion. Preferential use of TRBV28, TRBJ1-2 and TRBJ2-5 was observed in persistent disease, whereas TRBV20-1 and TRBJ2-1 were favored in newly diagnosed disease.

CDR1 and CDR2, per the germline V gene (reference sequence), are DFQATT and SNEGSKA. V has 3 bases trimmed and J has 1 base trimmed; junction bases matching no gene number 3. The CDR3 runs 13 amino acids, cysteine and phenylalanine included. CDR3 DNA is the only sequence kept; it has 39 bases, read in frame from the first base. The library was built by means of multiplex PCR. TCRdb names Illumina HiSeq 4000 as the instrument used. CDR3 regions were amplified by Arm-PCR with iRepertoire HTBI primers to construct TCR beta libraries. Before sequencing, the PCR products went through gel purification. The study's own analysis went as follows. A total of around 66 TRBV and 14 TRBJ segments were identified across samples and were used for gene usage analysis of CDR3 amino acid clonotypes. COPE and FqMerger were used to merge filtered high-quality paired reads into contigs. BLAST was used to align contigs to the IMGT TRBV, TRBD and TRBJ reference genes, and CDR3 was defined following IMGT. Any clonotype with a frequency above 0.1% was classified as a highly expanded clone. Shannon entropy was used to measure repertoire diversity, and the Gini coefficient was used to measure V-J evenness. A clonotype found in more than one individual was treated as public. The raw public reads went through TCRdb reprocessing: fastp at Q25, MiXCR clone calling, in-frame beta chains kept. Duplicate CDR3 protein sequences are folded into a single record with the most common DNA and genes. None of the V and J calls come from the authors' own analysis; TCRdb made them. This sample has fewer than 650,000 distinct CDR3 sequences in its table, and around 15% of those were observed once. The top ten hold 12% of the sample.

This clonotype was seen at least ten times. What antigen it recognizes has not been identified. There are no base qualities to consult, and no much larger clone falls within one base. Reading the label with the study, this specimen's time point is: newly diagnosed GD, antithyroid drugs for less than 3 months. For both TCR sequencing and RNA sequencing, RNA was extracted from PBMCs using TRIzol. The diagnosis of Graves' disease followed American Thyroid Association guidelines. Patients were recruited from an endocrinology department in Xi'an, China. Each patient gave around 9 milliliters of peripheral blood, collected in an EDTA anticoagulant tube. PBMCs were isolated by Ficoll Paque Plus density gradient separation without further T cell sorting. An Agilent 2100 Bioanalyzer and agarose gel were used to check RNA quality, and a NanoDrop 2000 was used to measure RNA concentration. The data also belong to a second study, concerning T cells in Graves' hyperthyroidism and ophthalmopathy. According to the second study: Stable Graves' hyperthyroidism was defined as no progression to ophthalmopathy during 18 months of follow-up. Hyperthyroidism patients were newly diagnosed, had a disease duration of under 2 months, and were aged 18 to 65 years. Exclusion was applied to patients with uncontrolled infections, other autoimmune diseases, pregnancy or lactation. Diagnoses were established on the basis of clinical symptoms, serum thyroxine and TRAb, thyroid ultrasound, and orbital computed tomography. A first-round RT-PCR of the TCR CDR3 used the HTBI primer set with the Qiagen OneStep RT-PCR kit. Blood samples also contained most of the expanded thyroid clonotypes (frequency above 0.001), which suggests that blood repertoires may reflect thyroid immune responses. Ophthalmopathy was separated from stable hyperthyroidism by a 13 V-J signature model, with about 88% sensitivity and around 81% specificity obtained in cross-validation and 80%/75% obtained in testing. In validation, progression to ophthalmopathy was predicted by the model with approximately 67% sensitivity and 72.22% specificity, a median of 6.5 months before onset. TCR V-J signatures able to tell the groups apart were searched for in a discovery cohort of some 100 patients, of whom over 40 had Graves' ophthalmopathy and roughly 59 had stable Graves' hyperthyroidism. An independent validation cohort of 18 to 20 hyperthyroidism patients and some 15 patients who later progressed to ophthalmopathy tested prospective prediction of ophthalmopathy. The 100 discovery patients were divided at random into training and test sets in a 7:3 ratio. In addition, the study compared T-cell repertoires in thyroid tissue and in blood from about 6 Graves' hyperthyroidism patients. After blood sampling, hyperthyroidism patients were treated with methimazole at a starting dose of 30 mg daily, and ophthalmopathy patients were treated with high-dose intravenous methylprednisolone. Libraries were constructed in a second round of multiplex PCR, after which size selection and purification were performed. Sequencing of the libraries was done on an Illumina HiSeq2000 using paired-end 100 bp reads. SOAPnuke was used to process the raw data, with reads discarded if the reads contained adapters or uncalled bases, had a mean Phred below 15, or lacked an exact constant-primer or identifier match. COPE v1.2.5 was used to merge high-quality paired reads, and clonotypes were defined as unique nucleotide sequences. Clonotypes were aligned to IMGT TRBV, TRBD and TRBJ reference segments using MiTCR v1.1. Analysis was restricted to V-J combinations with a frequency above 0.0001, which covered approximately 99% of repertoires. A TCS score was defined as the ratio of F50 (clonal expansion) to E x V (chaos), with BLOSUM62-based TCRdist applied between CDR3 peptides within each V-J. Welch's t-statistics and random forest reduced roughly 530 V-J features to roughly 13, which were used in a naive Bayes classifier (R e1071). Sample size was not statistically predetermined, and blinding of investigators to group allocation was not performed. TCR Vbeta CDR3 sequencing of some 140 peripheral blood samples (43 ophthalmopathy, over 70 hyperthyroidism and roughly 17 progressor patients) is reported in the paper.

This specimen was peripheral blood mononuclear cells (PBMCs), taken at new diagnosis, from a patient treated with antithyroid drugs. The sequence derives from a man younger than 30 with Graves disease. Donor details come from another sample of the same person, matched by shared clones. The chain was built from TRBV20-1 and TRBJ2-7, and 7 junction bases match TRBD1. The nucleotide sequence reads TGCAGTGCTAGTGGGGACAGATCCTACGAGCAGTACTTC. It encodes CSASGDRSYEQYF.